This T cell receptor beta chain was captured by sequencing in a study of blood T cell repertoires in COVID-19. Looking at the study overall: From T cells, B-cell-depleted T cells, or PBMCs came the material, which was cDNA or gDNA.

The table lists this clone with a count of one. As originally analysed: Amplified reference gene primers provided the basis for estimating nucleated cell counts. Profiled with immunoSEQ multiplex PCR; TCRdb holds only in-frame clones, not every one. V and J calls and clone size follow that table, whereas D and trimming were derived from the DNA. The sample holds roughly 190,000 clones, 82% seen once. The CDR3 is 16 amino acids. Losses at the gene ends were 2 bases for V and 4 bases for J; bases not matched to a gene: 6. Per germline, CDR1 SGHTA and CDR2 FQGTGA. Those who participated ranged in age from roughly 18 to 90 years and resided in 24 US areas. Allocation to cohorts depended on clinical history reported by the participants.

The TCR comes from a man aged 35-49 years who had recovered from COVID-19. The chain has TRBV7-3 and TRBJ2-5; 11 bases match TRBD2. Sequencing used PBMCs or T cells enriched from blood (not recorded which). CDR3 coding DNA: TGTGCCAGCAGCTTACTTAGCGGGAGGGCAGGAGAGACCCAGTACTTC. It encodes CASSLLSGRAGETQYF.